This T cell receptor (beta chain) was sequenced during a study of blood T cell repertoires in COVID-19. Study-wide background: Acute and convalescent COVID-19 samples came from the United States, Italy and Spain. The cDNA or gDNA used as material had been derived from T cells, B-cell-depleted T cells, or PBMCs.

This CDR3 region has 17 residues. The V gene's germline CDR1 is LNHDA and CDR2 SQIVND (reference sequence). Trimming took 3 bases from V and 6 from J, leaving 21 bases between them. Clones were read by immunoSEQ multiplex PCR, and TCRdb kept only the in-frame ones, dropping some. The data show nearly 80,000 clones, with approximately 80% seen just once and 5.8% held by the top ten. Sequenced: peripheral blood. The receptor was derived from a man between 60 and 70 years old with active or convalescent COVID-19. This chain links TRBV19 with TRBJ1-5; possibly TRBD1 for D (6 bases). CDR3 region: CASSIGGAGAVVQPQHF. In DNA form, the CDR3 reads TGTGCCAGTAGTATTGGGGGGGCAGGTGCCGTAGTTCAGCCCCAGCATTTT.